The 18 T cell receptor beta chains given below trace back to one sample, sequenced in a study of OX40 agonist ivuxolimab in advanced cancers. Sequencing used immunoSEQ multiplex PCR; TCRdb keeps in-frame clones, though not all of them. The sample shows 50,000 to 70,000 clones, 86% of them seen only once. The starting material was CD4+ or CD8+ T cells sorted from blood, obtained in a trial of the OX40 agonist ivuxolimab. The source of these receptors is an adult with an advanced solid tumor such as melanoma, head and neck, liver or kidney cancer.

V usage is TRBV5-1 and J usage is TRBJ2-7, with a tentative D call TRBD2 (6 bases). The germline V and J ends were trimmed by 0 bases and 4 bases, with 14 bases remaining between them. Germline V gene data show CDR1 as SGHRS and CDR2 as YFSETQ. The CDR3 length is 15 residues. The CDR3 here is CASSLAAGTYYEQYF. For the CDR3, the DNA is TGCGCCAGCAGCTTGGCCGCAGGGACTTATTACGAGCAGTACTTC.

The J gene is TRBJ2-1, the V gene TRBV11-2, with 9 bases that match TRBD2. The V and J ends lost 1 base and 4 bases, in that order; junction bases with no gene match: 8. In germline, CDR1 is SGHAT, CDR2 FQNNGV. CDR3 length equals 17 residues. This chain's CDR3 is CASSLGLADAGYNEQFF. For the CDR3, the DNA is TGTGCCAGCAGCTTAGGACTAGCGGATGCTGGGTACAATGAGCAGTTCTTC.

This chain connects TRBV7-6 to TRBJ2-3, with TRBD2 matching over 9 bases. CDR3 length equals 15 residues. CDR1 SGHVS and CDR2 FNYEAQ come from the germline V gene. V gave up 5 bases and J gave up 0 bases; unmatched junction bases: 3. The CDR3: CASSPTSGSTDTQYF. Written as DNA, the CDR3 is TGTGCCAGCAGCCCCACTAGCGGGAGCACAGATACGCAGTATTTT.

This clone was recorded only once. The chain recombines TRBV14 with TRBJ2-1; the D call may be TRBD1 or TRBD2 (6 bases each). Germline V gene lookup returns CDR1 SGHDN and CDR2 FVKESK. V was shortened by 2 bases and J by 5 bases, with 13 bases between the two germline ends. There are 15 residues in the CDR3. The CDR3 nucleotides read TGTGCCAGCAGCCAATTGGGGGGCAGGCACAATGAGCAGTTCTTC. Protein sequence: CASSQLGGRHNEQFF.

V gene TRBV7-3 combines with J gene TRBJ2-1, with TRBD2 matching 7 bases. Germline CDR1 reads SGHTA; CDR2 reads FQGTGA. The V segment lost 5 bases and the J segment 0 bases; nucleotides outside the gene matches: 10. CDR3 size: 17 residues. The CDR3 spells CASSRPSTGGSYNEQFF. The DNA for the CDR3 is TGTGCCAGCAGCCGACCCAGCACGGGGGGCTCCTACAATGAGCAGTTCTTC.

The V call is TRBV5-1, the J call TRBJ2-1; 11 bases map to TRBD2. The germline CDR1 and CDR2 sequences are SGHRS and YFSETQ. This CDR3 region has 15 residues. V was clipped by 4 bases and J by 7 bases; unmatched bases: 7. CDR3 nucleotide sequence: TGCGCCAGCAGCAACTCCGGGACTAGCGGTAATGAGCAGTTCTTC. Translation: CASSNSGTSGNEQFF.

The rearrangement joins TRBV4-1 to TRBJ2-2, with no clear D. The CDR3 extends over 15 amino acids. Germline CDR1 is MGHRA and CDR2 is YSYEKL. The V and J ends lost 1 base and 5 bases respectively, with 11 bases between them. The CDR3 bases are TGCGCCAGCAGCCAAGGAAGGGTTCAAACCGGGGAGCTGTTTTTT. This translates into CASSQGRVQTGELFF.

V and J are TRBV19 and TRBJ2-2, with a tentative D call TRBD2 (5 bases). V was clipped by 1 base and J by 6 bases, with 12 bases between them. Per the germline V gene, CDR1 is LNHDA and CDR2 is SQIVND (reference sequence). The CDR3 consists of 15 residues. This chain's CDR3 is CASSIGPYGAGELFF. DNA of the CDR3: TGTGCCAGTAGTATAGGCCCCTACGGGGCCGGGGAGCTGTTTTTT.

CDR3 coding DNA: TGTGCCAGCAGACCGGGACAGAGCTACAATGAGCAGTTCTTC. Translated: CASRPGQSYNEQFF. The chain links TRBV27 to TRBJ2-1; 7 bases map to TRBD1. CDR3 length: 14 residues. The germline CDR1 and CDR2 sequences are MNHEY and SMNVEV (reference sequence). J gave up 3 bases and V 6 bases, and 5 bases lay outside the gene matches.

The chain carries TRBV6-1 and TRBJ2-7, with TRBD2 matching over 10 bases. V shed 0 bases, J shed 3 bases, and the junction held 5 bases outside the gene matches. The CDR3 spans 16 residues. Germline loops: CDR1 MNHNS, CDR2 SASEGT. CDR3 region: CASSEAGLAAGYEQYF. Written as DNA, the CDR3 is TGTGCCAGCAGTGAAGCCGGACTAGCGGCAGGCTACGAGCAGTACTTC.

The J gene is TRBJ1-2, the V gene TRBV6-5; the match to TRBD1 covers 8 bases. The CDR3 extends over 14 amino acids. The germline V gene has CDR1 MNHEY and CDR2 SVGAGI. V was clipped by 5 bases and J by 5 bases; unmatched bases: 7. DNA for the CDR3: TGTGCCAGCAGTGGTGGACAGGGTGTTTATGGCTACACCTTC. This codes for CASSGGQGVYGYTF.

CDR3 in amino acids: CASSGSYLTGELFF. In DNA, the CDR3 is TGTGCCAGTAGCGGGAGCTATTTGACCGGGGAGCTGTTTTTT. The chain is built from TRBV19 and TRBJ2-2; maybe TRBD2 (6 bases). Germline CDR1 reads LNHDA; CDR2 reads SQIVND (reference sequence). V lost 6 bases and J 5 bases, leaving 13 bases between the germline ends. CDR3 length: 14 residues.

The rearrangement uses TRBV5-1 and TRBJ2-3; possibly TRBD1 or TRBD2 for D (5 bases each). CDR1 and CDR2 from the germline V gene are SGHRS and YFSETQ. This CDR3 has 17 amino acids. Between the trimmed V and J ends, which lost 3 bases and 2 bases, there was a span of 19 bases. CDR3 region: CASSSNPLRDLTDTQYF. CDR3 in DNA: TGCGCCAGCAGCTCCAACCCGCTGAGGGACCTCACAGATACGCAGTATTTT.

The J gene is TRBJ1-3, the V gene TRBV5-1, with D unclear. Germline CDR1 SGHRS, CDR2 YFSETQ. This CDR3 spans 13 amino acids. V was cut by 1 base and J by 3 bases, with 5 bases left in between. The CDR3 nucleotides read TGCGCCAGCAGCTTGTACGGTGGAAACACCATATATTTT. It translates to CASSLYGGNTIYF.

The chain has TRBV28 and TRBJ1-2, with a weak D call TRBD1 (6 bases). Germline V gives CDR1 MDHEN, CDR2 SYDVKM. V was cut by 7 bases and J by 1 base, with 13 bases left in between. The CDR3 has 14 amino acids. The CDR3 loop reads CASTSTQGNYGYTF. The CDR3 DNA sequence: TGTGCCAGCACCTCAACACAGGGTAACTATGGCTACACCTTC.

This clone occurred once. The chain carries TRBV9 and TRBJ1-2; TRBD1 matches at 12 bases. The V gene's germline CDR1 is SGDLS and CDR2 YYNGEE. Trimming at V came to 3 bases and at J to 2 bases, leaving 11 bases not matched to a gene. CDR3 length: 18 amino acids. CDR3 in DNA: TGTGCCAGCAGCGCCGTTAAACCGGGACAGGGGGCGAACTATGGCTACACCTTC. As protein: CASSAVKPGQGANYGYTF.

Notes on this clone: One end of the junction does not line up with germline, which may come from a read error. The J gene is TRBJ2-1, the V gene TRBV7-7, with D perhaps assigned TRBD1 or TRBD2 (5 bases each). Germline V gene lookup returns CDR1 SSHAT and CDR2 FNYEAQ (reference sequence). The CDR3 is made up of 13 amino acids. In nucleotides, the CDR3 is TGTGCTAGCAGCTTAGGGGACCAGGAGGAGCAGTTCTTC. The encoded protein is CASSLGDQEEQFF.

The J gene is TRBJ2-7, the V gene TRBV29-1; a possible D gene is TRBD2 (5 bases). This CDR3 has 12 amino acids. CDR1 is SQVTM and CDR2 is ANQGSEA in the germline V gene. CDR3 residues: CVVRGGSYEQYF. The CDR3, as DNA: TGCGTTGTCCGAGGAGGCTCCTACGAGCAGTACTTC.